This T cell receptor (beta chain) was observed in a study of cytomegalovirus exposure and HLA in healthy donors. Vbeta (60) and Jbeta (13) primers were used in the PCR. Measured with immunoSEQ multiplex PCR; TCRdb has only the in-frame clones, and not every one. This sample has about 76,000 clones, with more than 65% found just once. Germline V gives CDR1 MDHEN, CDR2 SYDVKM. This CDR3 has 16 amino acids. The V end was cut by 5 bases, the J end by 3 bases, with 19 bases between. Study findings and constraints: In a later analysis, V- and J-gene trimming of beta chains associated with a DCLRE1C missense variant, replicated independently. Later analysis suggested links between common viral pathogens and several top significant clusters. As a later analysis revealed, most CMV-associated TCR beta chains appeared HLA-restricted. Later analysis reportedly placed an Asian-associated ancestry cluster below the approximately 700-donor mean in N-insertions.

A remark on this clone: Antigen specificity is unknown.

The sample taken for sequencing was PBMCs. The receptor was derived from a woman in her 40s in good health and CMV-seropositive. The gene calls are TRBV28 and TRBJ1-2; D not certain. CDR3 protein: CASSLLGLNLDYGYTF. The CDR3 region has the DNA TGTGCCAGCAGTCTATTAGGACTTAACCTCGACTATGGCTACACCTTC.